These 9 T cell receptor beta chains originate from one sample sequenced in a study of CD8 T cells in Susac syndrome. RNA totalling roughly 0.45 to 1 ug underwent reverse transcription with random hexamers. TCRdb called the immunoSEQ multiplex PCR reads again in MiXCR, with one record for every CDR3 protein. The sample lists 180,000 or so distinct CDR3 sequences, around 96% occurring once. The sequencing input was CD4+ T cells from PBMCs. These receptors were taken from a human donor with multiple sclerosis.

The CDR3 sequence: CATSRGIAGGSSYEQYF. For the CDR3, the DNA is TGTGCCACCAGCAGAGGAATAGCGGGAGGCAGCTCCTACGAGCAGTACTTC. The J gene is TRBJ2-7, the V gene TRBV15; TRBD2 agrees at 10 bases. Germline CDR1 reads LNHNV; CDR2 reads YYDKDF (reference sequence). Unmatched junction bases numbered 6, after V lost 1 base and J lost 0 bases. The CDR3 contains 17 residues.

This sequence joins TRBV24-1 and TRBJ1-1; 10 bases align to TRBD1. Trimming removed 9 bases from V and 6 bases from J; junction bases left unmatched: 9. From germline, CDR1 is KGHDR and CDR2 SFDVKD. This CDR3 region has 14 residues. CDR3 amino acids: CATVGQGGAAEAFF. CDR3 sequence (DNA): TGTGCCACCGTAGGACAGGGGGGAGCAGCTGAAGCTTTCTTT.

CDR3 in amino acids: CASSSGLAVGYTF. The CDR3 region has the DNA TGTGCCAGCAGCTCAGGATTAGCCGTCGGCTACACCTTC. The gene calls are TRBV11-3 and TRBJ1-2, with D hard to call. The CDR3 consists of 13 residues. Germline CDR1 SGHNT, CDR2 YENEEA. Trimming took 4 bases from V and 8 from J, leaving 14 bases between them. The full variable domain, with the rest looked up from reference TRBV11-3 and TRBJ1-2, is EAGVVQSPRYKIIEKKQPVAFWCNPISGHNTLYWYLQNLGQGPELLIRYENEEAVDDSQLPKDRFSAERLKGVDSTLKIQPAELGDSAVYLCASSSGLAVGYTFGSGTRLTVV.

This clonotype has just one count. The rearrangement uses TRBV12-3 or TRBV12-4 and TRBJ1-1; 7 bases are shared with TRBD1. This CDR3 has 14 amino acids. The V segment lost 5 bases and the J segment 4 bases; nucleotides outside the gene matches: 7. CDR3 residues: CASSDRDGGTEAFF. CDR3 in DNA: TGTGCCAGCAGTGACAGGGACGGGGGCACTGAAGCTTTCTTT.

The chain carries TRBV29-1 and TRBJ1-1; D is uncertain. Germline V gene data show CDR1 as SQVTM and CDR2 as ANQGSEA. The V end lost 0 bases, the J end lost 6 bases, and 14 bases lay between the germline ends. This CDR3 comprises 14 residues. The CDR3 loop reads CSVEDLGRRAEAFF. In DNA, the CDR3 is TGCAGCGTTGAAGATCTGGGGAGACGGGCTGAAGCTTTCTTT.

V usage is TRBV29-1 and J usage is TRBJ2-1, with 10 bases fitting TRBD2. The CDR3 is 17 residues long. Looked up from germline, CDR1 is SQVTM and CDR2 is ANQGSEA. V was clipped by 5 bases and J by 7 bases; unmatched bases: 17. This chain's CDR3 is CSVPKLITSGARNEQFF. The DNA for the CDR3 is TGCAGCGTTCCAAAACTCATAACTAGCGGGGCAAGAAATGAGCAGTTCTTC.

This sequence joins TRBV20-1 and TRBJ2-2; the D is unclear. This CDR3 contains 13 residues. Germline lookup yields CDR1 DFQATT and CDR2 SNEGSKA (reference sequence). Trimming removed 7 bases at V and 5 bases at J, with 14 bases between. The CDR3 sequence is CSVQRTPTGELFF. The CDR3 DNA reads as TGCAGTGTCCAGAGAACTCCGACCGGGGAGCTGTTTTTT.

The table lists this clonotype with a few counts. This chain connects TRBV7-9 to TRBJ1-2, with D hard to call. Germline V gene sequence: CDR1 SEHNR, CDR2 FQNEAQ (reference sequence). The CDR3 runs to 11 residues. Trimming removed 2 bases at V and 8 bases at J, with 6 bases between. The CDR3 loop reads CASSLTGGYTF. CDR3 sequence (DNA): TGTGCCAGCAGCTTAACGGGAGGCTACACCTTC.

This rearrangement joins TRBV2 to TRBJ2-3; D might be TRBD2 (5 bases). The V gene's germline CDR1 is SNHLY and CDR2 FYNNEI. The CDR3 consists of 16 residues. Trimming took 5 bases from V and 3 from J, leaving 18 bases between them. The CDR3 reads CASSRSTRDPTDTQYF. CDR3 nucleotides: TGTGCCAGCAGTCGATCCACTAGAGATCCTACAGATACGCAGTATTTT.